These 7 T cell receptor beta chains came from one sample sequenced in a study of blood T cell repertoires in COVID-19 (dated by TCRdb to 2020 to 2022). Receptor libraries were prepared by the immunoSEQ multiplex PCR assay. Here the immuneACCESS table is served through TCRdb, limited to in-frame sequences with V and J called. Missing clones are a known gap in these copies; in checked studies unresolved V genes cover under half, and the rest lacks a known reason. Within this sample are about 140,000 clones, with roughly 81% of them counted one time only. Of the sample, 3% to 4% falls within the top ten clones. The sample was PBMCs or T cells enriched from blood (not recorded which). These receptors all come from a woman in her fifties or sixties with acute COVID-19.

This chain joins TRBV6-5 and TRBJ1-1; D is ambiguous. The V and J ends lost 6 bases and 8 bases respectively, with 16 bases between them. Germline lookup yields CDR1 MNHEY and CDR2 SVGAGI. The CDR3 is 13 amino acids. The CDR3 nucleotides read TGTGCCAGCAGCGCCCGTCCTCGCGGGGAAGCTTTCTTT. This encodes CASSARPRGEAFF.

The rearrangement uses TRBV5-6 and TRBJ1-2; TRBD1 is a possible D gene (6 bases). The CDR3 totals 15 residues. V was clipped by 2 bases and J by 5 bases, with 16 bases between them. The germline V gene has CDR1 SGHDT and CDR2 YYEEEE. CDR3 coding DNA: TGTGCCAGCAGCTTACGGGGCAGGGGCGGTTATGGCTACACCTTC. Protein: CASSLRGRGGYGYTF.

This chain connects TRBV7-8 to TRBJ1-3; TRBD1 is a possible D gene (5 bases). The germline CDR1 and CDR2 sequences are SGHVS and FQNEAQ. This CDR3 is built from 18 residues. V was cut by 2 bases and J by 2 bases, with 19 bases left in between. CDR3 nucleotides: TGTGCCAGCAGCTTAAATCAGGGTGGGGGGACGACTGGAAACACCATATATTTT. Translating gives CASSLNQGGGTTGNTIYF.

This chain connects TRBV9 to TRBJ2-7, with 10 bases matching TRBD1. V lost 4 bases, J lost 4 bases, and 5 bases stayed unmatched. CDR1 and CDR2 (germline): SGDLS, YYNGEE. The CDR3 covers 14 residues. The DNA for the CDR3 is TGTGCCAGCAGCATGGGACAGGGGCGTTACGAGCAGTACTTC. This translates into CASSMGQGRYEQYF.

The rearrangement joins TRBV19 to TRBJ1-4, with a weak D call TRBD1 (5 bases). Germline V gives CDR1 LNHDA, CDR2 SQIVND (reference sequence). The V and J ends lost 7 bases and 0 bases respectively, with 15 bases between them. CDR3 length equals 16 residues. CDR3 DNA: TGTGCCAGTAATGGGGGGGGATTTGCAACTAATGAAAAACTGTTTTTT. This gives the protein CASNGGGFATNEKLFF. The full variable domain, completed using reference TRBV19 and TRBJ1-4, is DGGITQSPKYLFRKEGQNVTLSCEQNLNHDAMYWYRQDPGQGLRLIYYSQIVNDFQKGDIAEGYSVSREKKESFPLTVTSAQKNPTAFYLCASNGGGFATNEKLFFGSGTQLSVL.

The chain has TRBV7-9 and TRBJ2-3; the match to TRBD2 covers 8 bases. The trim removed 2 bases at V and 5 bases at J, leaving 15 bases unmatched. Germline-derived CDR1 and CDR2 are SEHNR and FQNEAQ (reference sequence). The CDR3 consists of 18 residues. The CDR3 DNA reads as TGTGCCAGCAGCTTACGATCAGCGTCGGGAGGGCCCAGAGATACGCAGTATTTT. Its translation: CASSLRSASGGPRDTQYF.

CDR3 in amino acids: CASLRQGRPSYEQYF. The CDR3 DNA reads as TGTGCCAGCCTTCGACAGGGGCGCCCCTCCTACGAGCAGTACTTC. This chain links TRBV28 with TRBJ2-7; TRBD1 matches 8 bases. Germline V gene sequence: CDR1 MDHEN, CDR2 SYDVKM. This CDR3 has 15 residues. Germline trimming cut 8 bases from V and 0 bases from J; bases unmatched to any gene: 9.